Listed below are T cell receptor beta chains from one sample, sequenced in a study of PD-1 blockade in classical Hodgkin lymphoma. Libraries were prepared by immunoSEQ multiplex PCR; TCRdb keeps only in-frame clonotypes and omits some of them. The table records under 30,000 clones, approximately 83% of them present only once. Sequencing was performed on CD4+ T cells from blood, taken at baseline. The origin of the receptors is a human donor with classical Hodgkin lymphoma. CDR3s include the opening cysteine and the closing phenylalanine or tryptophan. D genes are given only for firm matches. Clone size, where shown, is once, few, many, or a class for clones that have expanded.

length: 15; V: TRBV29-1; J: TRBJ2-3; D: -; size: -; DNA: TGCAGCGGAATGGGACATCGCGATTCATTGGATACGCAGTATTTT; CDR3: CSGMGHRDSLDTQYF
length: 13; V: TRBV11-3; J: TRBJ2-1; D: -; size: -; DNA: TGTGCCAGCAGATTGCAGGGATACAATGAGCAGTTCTTC; CDR3: CASRLQGYNEQFF
length: 12; V: TRBV2; J: TRBJ1-2; D: -; size: few; DNA: TGTGCCAGCAGTACAGAGGGAGAGGGCTACACCTTC; CDR3: CASSTEGEGYTF
length: 13; V: TRBV18; J: TRBJ1-2; D: TRBD1; size: -; DNA: TGTGCCAGCTCACCGGGACAGGACTATGGCTACACCTTC; CDR3: CASSPGQDYGYTF
length: 14; V: TRBV6-6; J: TRBJ2-5; D: TRBD2; size: -; DNA: TGTGCCAGCAGTTACCGGGAGGGCGGAGAGACCCAGTACTTC; CDR3: CASSYREGGETQYF
length: 16; V: TRBV21-1; J: TRBJ2-1; D: -; size: -; DNA: TGTGCCAGCAGCAAAGTAACTAGCGGGAATGACAATGAGCAGTTCTTC; CDR3: CASSKVTSGNDNEQFF
length: 15; V: TRBV13; J: TRBJ2-2; D: -; size: once; DNA: TGTGCCAGCAGCTTTCGGCCGATGGGTACCGGGGAGCTGTTTTTT; CDR3: CASSFRPMGTGELFF
length: 14; V: TRBV30; J: TRBJ1-6; D: -; size: -; DNA: TGTGCCTGGACAAGGAGCTCCTATAATTCACCCCTCCACTTT; CDR3: CAWTRSSYNSPLHF
length: 15; V: TRBV7-2; J: TRBJ1-5; D: TRBD1; size: -; DNA: TGTGCCAGCAGCCAAGACAGGGGTCGGGAGCAGCCCCAGCATTTT; CDR3: CASSQDRGREQPQHF
length: 14; V: TRBV27; J: TRBJ2-5; D: -; size: -; DNA: TGTGCCAGCAGTCCCAACTGGGACCAAGAGACCCAGTACTTC; CDR3: CASSPNWDQETQYF
length: 15; V: TRBV15; J: TRBJ1-4; D: -; size: -; DNA: TGTGCCACCGGGGGAAAGGGGCGGGATAATGAAAAACTGTTTTTT; CDR3: CATGGKGRDNEKLFF
length: 15; V: TRBV30; J: TRBJ1-1; D: TRBD1; size: -; DNA: TGTGCCTGGAGACCCCCGGGGACAGAGACTATTGAAGCTTTCTTT; CDR3: CAWRPPGTETIEAFF
length: 10; V: TRBV29-1; J: TRBJ1-2; D: -; size: few; DNA: TGCAGTGTAGACAGCTATGGCTACACCTTC; CDR3: CSVDSYGYTF
length: 12; V: TRBV18; J: TRBJ2-7; D: -; size: -; DNA: TGTGCCAGCTCTCACAGGGAAGGCGAGCAGTACTTC; CDR3: CASSHREGEQYF
length: 17; V: TRBV29-1; J: TRBJ2-3; D: TRBD2; size: -; DNA: TGCAGCGTTCTCAGAACTAAGACTAGCGGGAGGTCAGATACGCAGTATTTT; CDR3: CSVLRTKTSGRSDTQYF
length: 14; V: TRBV11-2; J: TRBJ2-3; D: -; size: -; DNA: TGTGCCAGCAGCTTAGATCATGGGGGTGATACGCAGTATTTT; CDR3: CASSLDHGGDTQYF
length: 11; V: TRBV29-1; J: TRBJ1-1; D: -; size: -; DNA: TGCAGCGCTGGGCCCTACACTGAAGCTTTCTTT; CDR3: CSAGPYTEAFF
length: 14; V: TRBV27; J: TRBJ2-1; D: TRBD2; size: -; DNA: TGTGCCAGCAGTCCAGCGGGAGGCTACAATGAGCAGTTCTTC; CDR3: CASSPAGGYNEQFF
length: 16; V: TRBV7-8; J: TRBJ2-1; D: TRBD1; size: -; DNA: TGTGCCAGCAGCCAGGACCGGGACAGGGCGAGGAATGAGCAGTTCTTC; CDR3: CASSQDRDRARNEQFF
length: 15; V: TRBV7-2; J: TRBJ2-5; D: -; size: once; DNA: TGTGCCAGCAGCTTAGTACGGACACTGGGGGAGACCCAGTACTTC; CDR3: CASSLVRTLGETQYF
length: 13; V: TRBV4-2; J: TRBJ2-1; D: -; size: -; DNA: TGTGCCAGCAGCCCGGGACTTCACAATGAGCAGTTCTTC; CDR3: CASSPGLHNEQFF
length: 12; V: TRBV5-1; J: TRBJ2-7; D: -; size: -; DNA: TGCGCCAGCAGCTTGGGGGCGACCGAGCAGTACTTC; CDR3: CASSLGATEQYF
length: 15; V: TRBV7-6; J: TRBJ2-7; D: -; size: -; DNA: TGTGCCAGCAGCCAGACACAGGGTCGATCCTACGAGCAGTACTTC; CDR3: CASSQTQGRSYEQYF
length: 17; V: TRBV18; J: TRBJ1-5; D: TRBD1; size: -; DNA: TGTGCCAGCTCCAAGATGGGGACAGGGGGCAGTAATCAGCCCCAGCATTTT; CDR3: CASSKMGTGGSNQPQHF
length: 14; V: TRBV28; J: TRBJ1-5; D: -; size: -; DNA: TGTGCCAGCAGATACAGGGAAGGCGGTCAGCCCCAGCATTTT; CDR3: CASRYREGGQPQHF
length: 14; V: TRBV13; J: TRBJ2-3; D: TRBD2; size: -; DNA: TGTGCCAGCAGCCTGCGGGGGTCCCTCGGTACGCAGTATTTT; CDR3: CASSLRGSLGTQYF
length: 16; V: TRBV5-4; J: TRBJ1-4; D: -; size: -; DNA: TGTGCCAGCAGCTCTAGGGCAGGGCCCCTGTCGGGGAAACTGTTTTTT; CDR3: CASSSRAGPLSGKLFF
length: 12; V: TRBV5-6; J: TRBJ2-1; D: -; size: -; DNA: TGTGCCAGCACATTAGGGATGAATGAGCAGTTCTTC; CDR3: CASTLGMNEQFF
length: 16; V: TRBV5-1; J: TRBJ2-7; D: TRBD2; size: -; DNA: TGCGCCAGCAGCTTGAGGCTAGCGGATAGCTCCTACGAGCAGTACTTC; CDR3: CASSLRLADSSYEQYF
length: 14; V: TRBV27; J: TRBJ2-1; D: -; size: -; DNA: TGTGCCAGCAGTCTCGGATCCGATTACAATGAGCAGTTCTTC; CDR3: CASSLGSDYNEQFF